These 25 T cell receptor beta chains came from one sample sequenced in a study of early T cells in non-severe SARS-CoV-2 infection. TCRdb re-derived calls from the 5' RACE reads in MiXCR, one entry per CDR3 protein. The table lists more than 45,000 distinct CDR3 sequences, roughly 5.9% of them singletons. Sequencing was done on a sample of whole blood. These receptors originate from an adult who was a healthcare worker with PCR-confirmed SARS-CoV-2 infection or an uninfected control (not recorded which).

This clonotype was recorded at least ten times. This chain connects TRBV24-1 to TRBJ1-1; no definite D call. CDR1 and CDR2 from the germline V gene are KGHDR and SFDVKD. There are 13 residues in the CDR3. The ends were cut back, 7 bases at V and 5 bases at J, with 13 bases in the middle. In nucleotides, the CDR3 is TGTGCCACCAGGGCCGTCCTAGGGACTGAAGCTTTCTTT. Its protein product is CATRAVLGTEAFF.

This rearrangement joins TRBV29-1 to TRBJ2-7; a weak D match, TRBD2 (6 bases). The CDR3 contains 12 residues. Germline V gene data show CDR1 as SQVTM and CDR2 as ANQGSEA. CDR3: CSAGRTVREQYF. CDR3 bases: TGCAGTGCGGGGCGGACCGTCAGGGAGCAGTACTTC.

There are a few counts of this clonotype. The V gene is TRBV2, the J gene TRBJ1-6; TRBD1 is a possible D gene (5 bases). V gave up 6 bases and J gave up 10 bases, with 22 bases separating them. This CDR3 is 16 amino acids long. Germline loops: CDR1 SNHLY, CDR2 FYNNEI. CDR3 amino acids: CASSSEPGRTGSPLHF. The CDR3 bases are TGTGCCAGCAGCTCAGAACCGGGGCGAACGGGCTCACCCCTCCACTTT.

By its share, this clonotype is medium-sized (0.01 to 0.1%). V usage is TRBV7-2 and J usage is TRBJ2-5; 8 bases match TRBD2. CDR3 length equals 14 residues. Germline V gene lookup returns CDR1 SGHTA and CDR2 FQGNSA. V trimming: 6 bases; J trimming: 2 bases; junction bases outside the gene matches: 5. DNA for the CDR3: TGTGCCAGCAGACCTCCTAGCGGGCAAGAGACCCAGTACTTC. It encodes CASRPPSGQETQYF.

In this sample, this clonotype turned up many times. V gene TRBV20-1 combines with J gene TRBJ1-5; D uncertain. V lost 1 base, J lost 4 bases, and 14 bases lay in between. The CDR3 has 15 amino acids. Germline CDR1 is DFQATT and CDR2 is SNEGSKA (reference sequence). Here the CDR3 reads CSARVRDTGNQPQHF. The CDR3 DNA reads TGCAGTGCTAGAGTACGCGACACCGGGAATCAGCCCCAGCATTTT.

This clonotype was seen at least ten times. The gene calls are TRBV29-1 and TRBJ2-7, with a weak D call TRBD2 (5 bases). The CDR3 consists of 12 residues. Germline CDR1 SQVTM, CDR2 ANQGSEA. V was cut by 6 bases and J by 9 bases, with 18 bases left in between. For the CDR3, the DNA is TGCAGCGTCGGGGAACCATTCATACGGCAGTACTTC. Its protein product is CSVGEPFIRQYF.

This clonotype was counted ten times or more. The CDR3: CASSFRAGITDTQYF. For the CDR3, the DNA is TGTGCCAGCAGTTTTCGGGCGGGAATCACAGATACGCAGTATTTT. This sequence joins TRBV12-3 or TRBV12-4 and TRBJ2-3, with TRBD2 as a possible D gene (6 bases). The CDR3 runs to 15 residues. The germline V and J ends were trimmed by 3 bases and 2 bases, with 12 bases remaining between them.

This clonotype was detected ten times or more. J is TRBJ2-3 and V is TRBV20-1, with 9 nucleotides matching TRBD2. With V trimmed by 6 bases and J by 1 base, 8 bases remained unmatched. The CDR3 loop spans 15 amino acids. Germline V lookup: CDR1 DFQATT, CDR2 SNEGSKA (reference sequence). CDR3 nucleotides: TGCAGTGCCACTCATAGCGGGAGTGGCACAGATACGCAGTATTTT. It specifies CSATHSGSGTDTQYF.

This clonotype was counted many times. The rearrangement uses TRBV12-3 or TRBV12-4 and TRBJ2-1; D is undetermined. Trimming left V 5 bases short and J 0 bases short, with 11 bases between. This CDR3 contains 15 residues. The CDR3 DNA is TGTGCCAGCAGTCCGGGTCGCAGCTCCTACAATGAGCAGTTCTTC. It encodes CASSPGRSSYNEQFF.

Ten or more counts support this clonotype. The chain is built from TRBV29-1 and TRBJ2-5; 8 bases line up with TRBD1. Looked up from germline, CDR1 is SQVTM and CDR2 is ANQGSEA. V trimming: 6 bases; J trimming: 5 bases; junction bases outside the gene matches: 11. The CDR3 has 14 amino acids. CDR3 DNA: TGCAGCGTCCAACGACAGGGGAGCTGGGAGACCCAGTACTTC. Its protein is CSVQRQGSWETQYF.

This clonotype came up a few times. The rearrangement links TRBV20-1 to TRBJ2-3, with TRBD2 identical over 10 bases. This CDR3 is 15 amino acids long. Germline V gene sequence: CDR1 DFQATT, CDR2 SNEGSKA (reference sequence). With V trimmed by 5 bases and J by 4 bases, 9 bases remained unmatched. CDR3 residues: CSARPGTSVPDTQYF. The DNA of the CDR3 is TGCAGTGCTCGCCCCGGGACTAGCGTACCAGATACGCAGTATTTT.

This clonotype was recorded many times. J is TRBJ2-5 and V is TRBV3-1; D remains ambiguous. V lost 0 bases and J 4 bases, leaving 9 bases between the germline ends. Germline V lookup: CDR1 LGHDT, CDR2 YNNKEL (reference sequence). The length of the CDR3 is 14 residues. In nucleotides, the CDR3 is TGTGCCAGCAGCCAAGAGAGGCGTAGAGAGACCCAGTACTTC. Its protein is CASSQERRRETQYF.

This clonotype was recorded at least ten times. This chain joins TRBV6-2 or TRBV6-3 and TRBJ1-3, with TRBD1 matching over 7 bases. This CDR3 spans 14 amino acids. Germline CDR1 reads MNHEY; CDR2 reads SVGEGT. J gave up 7 bases and V 5 bases, and 8 bases lay outside the gene matches. CDR3 sequence: CASSTGQRWNTIYF. The CDR3 DNA reads as TGTGCCAGCAGTACGGGACAGAGATGGAACACCATATATTTT.

The chain couples TRBV7-2 to TRBJ2-1; TRBD2 agrees at 8 bases. CDR1 is SGHTA and CDR2 is FQGNSA in the germline V gene. V shed 7 bases, J shed 4 bases, and the junction held 9 bases outside the gene matches. The CDR3 consists of 15 residues. Here the CDR3 DNA reads TGTGCCAGCACCCCGAGAGCTAGCGGGTACAATGAGCAGTTCTTC. This gives the protein CASTPRASGYNEQFF.

The CDR3 coding sequence is TGTGCCAGCAGCTCCGACAGGGGTCAGCCCCAGCATTTT. Encoded protein: CASSSDRGQPQHF. This chain connects TRBV7-2 to TRBJ1-5, with 8 bases aligning to TRBD1. Germline CDR1 and CDR2: SGHTA and FQGNSA. The CDR3 has 13 amino acids. The junction had 2 bases not matched to a gene; V was cut back by 4 bases and J by 6 bases.

This clonotype was picked up a small number of times. The rearrangement uses TRBV9 and TRBJ2-7; 7 bases agree with TRBD1. V trimming: 3 bases; J trimming: 2 bases; junction bases outside the gene matches: 2. Germline V gene sequence: CDR1 SGDLS, CDR2 YYNGEE. This CDR3 region has 13 residues. The CDR3 protein is CASSGDRTYEQYF. CDR3 nucleotide sequence: TGTGCCAGCAGCGGGGACAGAACCTACGAGCAGTACTTC.

A few counts support this clonotype. V and J are TRBV13 and TRBJ1-5; D may be TRBD1 (6 bases). Trimming shortened V by 5 bases and J by 3 bases, and 11 bases separated the two germline ends. The germline V gene encodes CDR1 PRHDT and CDR2 FYEKMQ (reference sequence). This CDR3 has 14 amino acids. CDR3 sequence reads: CASSQGQYNQPQHF. The CDR3, as DNA: TGTGCCAGCAGCCAAGGACAGTACAATCAGCCCCAGCATTTT.

This clonotype was detected many times. V is TRBV7-6 and J is TRBJ2-3; 7 bases are a match to TRBD2. CDR1 is SGHVS, CDR2 FNYEAQ, per germline. After removal of 8 bases from V and 2 bases from J, the junction contained 4 bases not matched to a gene. This CDR3 has 13 residues. The CDR3 DNA sequence: TGTGCCAGCGGGAGGGCCGACACAGATACGCAGTATTTT. Its translation: CASGRADTDTQYF.

This clonotype was picked up a small number of times. This may come from a read error, since a much larger clone is one base off. The CDR3 reads CASSQSVANTGELCF. CDR3 coding DNA: TGTGCCAGCAGCCAATCGGTCGCGAACACCGGGGAGCTGTGTTTT. The chain joins TRBV7-6 to TRBJ2-2; maybe TRBD2 (5 bases). CDR1 and CDR2 from the germline V gene are SGHVS and FNYEAQ. The CDR3 runs 15 residues.

The rearrangement uses TRBV20-1 and TRBJ1-2; the match to TRBD1 covers 8 bases. Germline V CDR1 and CDR2: DFQATT, SNEGSKA (reference sequence). The CDR3 has 13 amino acids. With 4 bases clipped from V and 2 bases from J, the junction kept 3 bases outside the gene matches. CDR3 sequence: CSAKRTGNYGYTF. CDR3 nucleotides: TGCAGTGCTAAAAGGACAGGGAACTATGGCTACACCTTC.

This clonotype has a count of ten or more. An end of the junction does not agree with germline; a read error may underlie this. V usage is TRBV7-6 and J usage is TRBJ2-7, with D maybe TRBD2 (6 bases). Germline V gives CDR1 SGHVS, CDR2 FNYEAQ. The CDR3 loop spans 19 amino acids. CDR3 sequence (DNA): TGTGCCAGCAGCGAAATGACTCTTAGAGAAGGAGGGCTCTCCAACGAGCAGTACTTC. Its protein product is CASSEMTLREGGLSNEQYF.

In its sample, this clonotype was seen many times. This chain joins TRBV7-8 and TRBJ2-5; TRBD1 agrees at 10 bases. The CDR3 extends over 18 amino acids. Germline trimming cut 5 bases from V and 5 bases from J; bases unmatched to any gene: 17. CDR1 SGHVS and CDR2 FQNEAQ come from the germline V gene. This CDR3 is CASSPVPAGQGILETQYF. Written as DNA, the CDR3 is TGTGCCAGCAGCCCTGTCCCGGCGGGACAGGGGATTTTGGAGACCCAGTACTTC.

A few counts support this clonotype. The V gene is TRBV11-1, the J gene TRBJ2-3, with a tentative D call TRBD1 (5 bases). Trimming left V 2 bases short and J 2 bases short, with 8 bases between. The CDR3 totals 14 residues. CDR1 and CDR2 from the germline V gene are SGHAT and FQDESV (reference sequence). The DNA of the CDR3 is TGTGCCAGCAGCTTACACAGGACCACAGATACGCAGTATTTT. As protein: CASSLHRTTDTQYF.

This clonotype has a count of ten or more. This sequence joins TRBV18 and TRBJ1-5; D gene unclear. CDR1 is KGHSH, CDR2 LQKENI, per germline. The CDR3 extends over 13 amino acids. The V end lost 3 bases, the J end lost 6 bases, and 9 bases lay between the germline ends. The CDR3 DNA reads TGTGCCAGCTCACCCGAAGTAGTTCAGCCCCAGCATTTT. As protein: CASSPEVVQPQHF.

This clonotype turned up a few times. The J gene is TRBJ2-3, the V gene TRBV3-1; TRBD2 matches at 12 bases. The CDR3 has 16 amino acids. Unmatched junction bases numbered 3, after V lost 2 bases and J lost 3 bases. Looked up from germline, CDR1 is LGHDT and CDR2 is YNNKEL (reference sequence). The CDR3 sequence: CASSQKTSGRTDTQYF. The CDR3 nucleotides read TGTGCCAGCAGCCAAAAGACTAGCGGGAGAACAGATACGCAGTATTTT.